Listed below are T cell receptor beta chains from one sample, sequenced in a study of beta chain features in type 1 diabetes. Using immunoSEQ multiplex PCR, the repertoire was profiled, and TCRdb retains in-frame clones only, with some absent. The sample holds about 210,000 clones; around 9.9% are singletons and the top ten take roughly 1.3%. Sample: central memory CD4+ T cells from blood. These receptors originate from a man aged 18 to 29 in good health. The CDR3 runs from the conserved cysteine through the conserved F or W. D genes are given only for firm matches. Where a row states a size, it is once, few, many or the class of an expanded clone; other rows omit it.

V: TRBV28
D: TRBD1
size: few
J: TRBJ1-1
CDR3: CASSHGQGMNTEAFF
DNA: TGTGCCAGCAGCCACGGACAGGGGATGAACACTGAAGCTTTCTTT

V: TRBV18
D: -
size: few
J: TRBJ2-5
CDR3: CASSAGEGETQYF
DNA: TGTGCCAGCTCAGCCGGAGAAGGGGAGACCCAGTACTTC

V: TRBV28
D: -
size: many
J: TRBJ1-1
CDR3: CALAMGRNTEAFF
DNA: TGTGCCTTAGCGATGGGGAGGAACACTGAAGCTTTCTTT

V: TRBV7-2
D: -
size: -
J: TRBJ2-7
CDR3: CASSLAATYEQYF
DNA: TGTGCCAGCAGCTTAGCAGCCACCTACGAGCAGTACTTC

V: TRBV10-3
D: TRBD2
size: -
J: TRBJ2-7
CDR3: CATQGTSGYEQYF
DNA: TGTGCCACCCAAGGGACTAGCGGGTACGAGCAGTACTTC

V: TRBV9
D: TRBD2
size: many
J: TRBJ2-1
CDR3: CASSVRPSGMLGNEQFF
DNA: TGTGCCAGCAGCGTAAGGCCTAGCGGGATGTTGGGTAATGAGCAGTTCTTC

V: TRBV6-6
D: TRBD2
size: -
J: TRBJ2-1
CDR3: CASTVTSGHYNEQFF
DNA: TGTGCCAGCACTGTGACTAGCGGACATTACAATGAGCAGTTCTTC

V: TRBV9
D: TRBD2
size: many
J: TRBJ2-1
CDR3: CASSVAAGSGGPNEQFF
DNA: TGTGCCAGCAGCGTAGCGGCGGGGTCGGGAGGGCCCAATGAGCAGTTCTTC

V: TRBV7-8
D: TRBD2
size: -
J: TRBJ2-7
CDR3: CASSPLTSGSSYEQYF
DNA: TGTGCCAGCAGCCCTTTGACTAGCGGGAGCTCCTACGAGCAGTACTTC

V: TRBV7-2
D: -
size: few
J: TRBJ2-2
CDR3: CASSLGATHTGELFF
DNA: TGTGCCAGCAGCTTAGGGGCAACACACACCGGGGAGCTGTTTTTT

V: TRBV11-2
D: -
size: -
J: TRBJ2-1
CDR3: CASSSQQVDEQFF
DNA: TGTGCCAGCAGCTCGCAACAGGTAGATGAGCAGTTCTTC

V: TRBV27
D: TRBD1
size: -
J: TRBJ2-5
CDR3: CASSHGQGPMGQYF
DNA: TGTGCCAGCAGTCACGGACAGGGCCCCATGGGGCAGTACTTC

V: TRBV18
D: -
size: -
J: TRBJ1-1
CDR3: CASSPGLRVLTEAFF
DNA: TGTGCCAGCTCACCAGGACTTAGGGTACTCACTGAAGCTTTCTTT

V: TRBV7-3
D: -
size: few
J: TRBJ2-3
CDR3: CASSLSPGGGTGTDTQYF
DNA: TGTGCCAGCAGCTTATCTCCCGGTGGCGGCACGGGCACAGATACGCAGTATTTT

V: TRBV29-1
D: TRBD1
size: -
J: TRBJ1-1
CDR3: CSSTGDLGTEAFF
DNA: TGCAGCAGTACAGGGGATCTAGGGACTGAAGCTTTCTTT

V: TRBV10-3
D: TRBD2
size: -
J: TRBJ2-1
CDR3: CAISAGGGGNEQFF
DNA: TGTGCCATCAGTGCGGGAGGTGGAGGCAATGAGCAGTTCTTC

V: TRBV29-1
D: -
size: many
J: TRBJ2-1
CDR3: CSVRVYNEQFF
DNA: TGCAGCGTCCGGGTATACAATGAGCAGTTCTTC

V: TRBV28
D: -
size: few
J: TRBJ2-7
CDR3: CASSLVVREQYF
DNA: TGTGCCAGCAGTTTGGTCGTGCGCGAGCAGTACTTC

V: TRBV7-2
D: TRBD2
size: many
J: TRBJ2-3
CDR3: CASSLELAGGTDTQYF
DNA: TGTGCCAGCAGCTTAGAGCTAGCGGGGGGCACAGATACGCAGTATTTT

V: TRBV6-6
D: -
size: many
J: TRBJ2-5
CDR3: CASSYMTLGGTQYF
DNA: TGTGCCAGCAGTTACATGACACTCGGGGGGACCCAGTACTTC

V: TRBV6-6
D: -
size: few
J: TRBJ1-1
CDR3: CASTWGESEAFF
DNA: TGTGCCAGCACCTGGGGGGAATCCGAAGCTTTCTTT

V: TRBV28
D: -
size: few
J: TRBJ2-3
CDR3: CASSLGGTTDTQYF
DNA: TGTGCCAGCAGTTTAGGCGGAACCACAGATACGCAGTATTTT

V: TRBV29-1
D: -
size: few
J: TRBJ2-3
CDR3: CSVAESSDTQYF
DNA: TGCAGCGTTGCGGAGAGTTCGGATACGCAGTATTTT

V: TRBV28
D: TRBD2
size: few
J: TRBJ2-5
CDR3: CAATSGRTETQYF
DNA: TGTGCCGCTACTAGCGGGAGGACCGAGACCCAGTACTTC

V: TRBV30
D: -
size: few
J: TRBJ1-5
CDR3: CAWSVTGNQPQHF
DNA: TGTGCCTGGAGTGTAACGGGGAATCAGCCCCAGCATTTT

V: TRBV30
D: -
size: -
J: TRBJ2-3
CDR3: CAWSVGVIGGTDTQYF
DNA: TGTGCCTGGAGTGTGGGGGTGATTGGTGGTACAGATACGCAGTATTTT

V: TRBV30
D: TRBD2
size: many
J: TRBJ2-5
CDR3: CAWGPGGERQETQYF
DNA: TGTGCCTGGGGCCCCGGGGGGGAACGGCAAGAGACCCAGTACTTC